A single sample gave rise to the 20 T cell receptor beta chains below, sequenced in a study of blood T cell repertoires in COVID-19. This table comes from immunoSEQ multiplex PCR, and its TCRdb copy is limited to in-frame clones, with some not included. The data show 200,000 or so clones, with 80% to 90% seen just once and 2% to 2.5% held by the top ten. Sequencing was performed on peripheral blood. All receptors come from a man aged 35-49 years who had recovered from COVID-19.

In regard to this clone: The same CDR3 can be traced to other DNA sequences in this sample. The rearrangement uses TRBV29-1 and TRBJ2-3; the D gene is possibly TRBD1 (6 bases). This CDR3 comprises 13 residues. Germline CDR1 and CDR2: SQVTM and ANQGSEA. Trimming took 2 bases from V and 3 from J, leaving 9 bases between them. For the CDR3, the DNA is TGCAGCGTTGAACGAAGGGGGACAGATACGCAGTATTTT. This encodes CSVERRGTDTQYF.

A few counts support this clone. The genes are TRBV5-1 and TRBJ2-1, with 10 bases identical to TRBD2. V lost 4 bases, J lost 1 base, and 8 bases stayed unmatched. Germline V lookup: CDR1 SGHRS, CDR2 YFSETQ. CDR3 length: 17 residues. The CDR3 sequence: CASSPRASGGSYNEQFF. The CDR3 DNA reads TGCGCCAGCAGCCCTCGAGCTAGCGGGGGATCCTACAATGAGCAGTTCTTC.

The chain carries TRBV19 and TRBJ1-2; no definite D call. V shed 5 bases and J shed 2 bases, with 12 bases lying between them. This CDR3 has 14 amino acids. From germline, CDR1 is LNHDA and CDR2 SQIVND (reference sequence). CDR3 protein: CASSSQPGNYGYTF. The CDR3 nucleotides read TGTGCCAGTAGTTCGCAGCCGGGAAACTATGGCTACACCTTC.

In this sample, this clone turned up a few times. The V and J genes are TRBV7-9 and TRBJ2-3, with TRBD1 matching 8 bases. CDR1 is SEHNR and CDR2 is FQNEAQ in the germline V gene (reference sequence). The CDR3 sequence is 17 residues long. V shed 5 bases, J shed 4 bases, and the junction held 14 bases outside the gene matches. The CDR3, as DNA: TGTGCCAGCAGCCCGAGGACAGGGTGGTCAGGATCAGATACGCAGTATTTT. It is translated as CASSPRTGWSGSDTQYF.

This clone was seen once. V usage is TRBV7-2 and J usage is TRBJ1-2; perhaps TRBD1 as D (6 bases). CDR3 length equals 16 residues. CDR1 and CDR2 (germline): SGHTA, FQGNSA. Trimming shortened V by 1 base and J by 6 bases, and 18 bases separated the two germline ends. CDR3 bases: TGTGCCAGCAGCTTAGGGGGGACACCCAGAGGGCATGGCTACACCTTC. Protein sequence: CASSLGGTPRGHGYTF. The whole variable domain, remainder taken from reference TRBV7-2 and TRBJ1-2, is GAGVSQSPSNKVTEKGKDVELRCDPISGHTALYWYRQSLGQGLEFLIYFQGNSAPDKSGLPSDRFSAERTGGSVSTLTIQRTQQEDSAVYLCASSLGGTPRGHGYTFGSGTRLTVV.

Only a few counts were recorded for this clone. CDR3 DNA: TGTGCCAGCAGCTCGAACTTATACAGCACAGATACGCAGTATTTT. It translates to CASSSNLYSTDTQYF. The chain recombines TRBV5-6 with TRBJ2-3; no definite D call. Trimming pared 3 bases from V and 0 bases from J, leaving 11 bases between. Germline CDR1 is SGHDT and CDR2 is YYEEEE. The CDR3 is 15 amino acids.

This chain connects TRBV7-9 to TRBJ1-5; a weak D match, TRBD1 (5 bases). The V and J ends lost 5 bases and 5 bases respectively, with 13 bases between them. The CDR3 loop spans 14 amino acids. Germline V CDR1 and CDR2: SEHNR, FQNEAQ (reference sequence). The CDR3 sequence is CASSPGQGDQPQHF. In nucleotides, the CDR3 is TGTGCCAGCAGCCCTGGACAAGGAGATCAGCCCCAGCATTTT.

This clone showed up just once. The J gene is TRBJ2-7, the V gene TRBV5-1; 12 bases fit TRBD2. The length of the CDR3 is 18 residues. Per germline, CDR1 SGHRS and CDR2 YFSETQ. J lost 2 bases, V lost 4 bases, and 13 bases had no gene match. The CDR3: CASSLAPGLAGTTYEQYF. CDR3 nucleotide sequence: TGCGCCAGCAGCCTCGCTCCCGGACTAGCGGGAACTACCTACGAGCAGTACTTC.

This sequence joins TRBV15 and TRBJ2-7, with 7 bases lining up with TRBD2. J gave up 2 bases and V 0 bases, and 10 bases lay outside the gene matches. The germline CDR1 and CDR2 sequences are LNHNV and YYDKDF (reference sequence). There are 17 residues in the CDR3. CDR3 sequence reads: CATSRDYTASGTYEQYF. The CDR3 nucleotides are TGTGCCACCAGCAGAGATTACACGGCTAGCGGAACCTACGAGCAGTACTTC.

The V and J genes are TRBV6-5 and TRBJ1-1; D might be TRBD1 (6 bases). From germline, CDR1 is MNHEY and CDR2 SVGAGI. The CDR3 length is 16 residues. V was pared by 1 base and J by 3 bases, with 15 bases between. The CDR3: CASSYFSRGGDTEAFF. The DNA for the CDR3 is TGTGCCAGCAGTTACTTCTCCAGGGGTGGGGACACTGAAGCTTTCTTT.

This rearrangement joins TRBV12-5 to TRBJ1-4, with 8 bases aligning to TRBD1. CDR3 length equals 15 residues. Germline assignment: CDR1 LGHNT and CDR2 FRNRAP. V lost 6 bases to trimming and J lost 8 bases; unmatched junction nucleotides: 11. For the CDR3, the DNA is TGTGCTAGTGGCGCCGGACAGGGCGAGGGCGAAAAACTGTTTTTT. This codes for CASGAGQGEGEKLFF.

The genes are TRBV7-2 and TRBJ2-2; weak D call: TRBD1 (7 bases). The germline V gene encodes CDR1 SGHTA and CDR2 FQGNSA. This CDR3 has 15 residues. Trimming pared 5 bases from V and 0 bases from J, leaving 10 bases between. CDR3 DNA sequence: TGTGCCAGCAGCCAGGGGGGAGCGAACACCGGGGAGCTGTTTTTT. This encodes CASSQGGANTGELFF. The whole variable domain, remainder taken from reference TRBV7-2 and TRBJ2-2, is GAGVSQSPSNKVTEKGKDVELRCDPISGHTALYWYRQSLGQGLEFLIYFQGNSAPDKSGLPSDRFSAERTGGSVSTLTIQRTQQEDSAVYLCASSQGGANTGELFFGEGSRLTVL.

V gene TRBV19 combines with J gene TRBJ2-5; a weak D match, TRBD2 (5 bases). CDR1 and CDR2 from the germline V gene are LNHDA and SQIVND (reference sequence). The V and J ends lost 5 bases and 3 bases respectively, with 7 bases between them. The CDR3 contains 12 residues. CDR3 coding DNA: TGTGCCAGTAGTCGGGAAGAAGAGACCCAGTACTTC. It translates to CASSREEETQYF.

The CDR3 nucleotides read TGTGCCTGGAGTGTCCAGCGCGAACAGTACTTC. It translates to CAWSVQREQYF. The gene calls are TRBV30 and TRBJ2-7; D gene uncertain. Germline V gene sequence: CDR1 GTSNPN, CDR2 SVGIG (reference sequence). V lost 0 bases and J 10 bases, leaving 10 bases between the germline ends. The CDR3 spans 11 residues.

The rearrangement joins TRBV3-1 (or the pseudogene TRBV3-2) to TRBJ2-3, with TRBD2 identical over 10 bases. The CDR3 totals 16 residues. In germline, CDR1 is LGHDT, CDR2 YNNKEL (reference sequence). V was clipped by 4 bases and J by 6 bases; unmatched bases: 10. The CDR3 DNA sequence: TGTGCCAGCAGCCGGACAACTAGCGGGACTGGGGATACGCAGTATTTT. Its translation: CASSRTTSGTGDTQYF.

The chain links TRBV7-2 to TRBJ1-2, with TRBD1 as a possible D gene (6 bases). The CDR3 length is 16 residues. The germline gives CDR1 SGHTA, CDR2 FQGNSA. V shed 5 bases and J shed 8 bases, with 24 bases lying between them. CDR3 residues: CASSLYIGPGQGGYTF. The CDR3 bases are TGTGCCAGCAGCCTATATATTGGACCGGGGCAGGGGGGCTACACCTTC.

As DNA, the CDR3 is TGTGCCAGCAGTGTGTCGGCTAACTATGGCTACACCTTC. This encodes CASSVSANYGYTF. The J gene is TRBJ1-2, the V gene TRBV7-2, with D unclear. This CDR3 comprises 13 residues. Germline V lookup: CDR1 SGHTA, CDR2 FQGNSA. Trimming shortened V by 6 bases and J by 0 bases, and 8 bases separated the two germline ends.

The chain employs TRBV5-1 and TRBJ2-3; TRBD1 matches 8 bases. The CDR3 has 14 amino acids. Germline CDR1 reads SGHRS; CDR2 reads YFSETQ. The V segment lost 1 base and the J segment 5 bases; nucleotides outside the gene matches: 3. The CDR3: CASSLSGGEDTQYF. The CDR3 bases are TGCGCCAGCAGCTTGTCAGGGGGCGAAGATACGCAGTATTTT.

The CDR3 reads CASSLPGQGYEKLFF. In DNA form, the CDR3 reads TGTGCCAGCAGCTTGCCGGGACAGGGGTATGAAAAACTGTTTTTT. The chain is built from TRBV5-6 and TRBJ1-4; TRBD1 matches at 10 bases. V lost 1 base to trimming and J lost 6 bases; unmatched junction nucleotides: 3. CDR3 length equals 15 residues. The germline gives CDR1 SGHDT, CDR2 YYEEEE.

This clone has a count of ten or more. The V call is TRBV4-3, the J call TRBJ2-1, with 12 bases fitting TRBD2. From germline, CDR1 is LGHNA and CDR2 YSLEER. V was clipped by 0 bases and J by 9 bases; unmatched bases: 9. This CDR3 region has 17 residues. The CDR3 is CASSQDLASGRALEQFF. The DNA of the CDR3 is TGCGCCAGCAGCCAAGATCTAGCTAGCGGGAGGGCCCTTGAGCAGTTCTTC.